Only one count was recorded for the clone carrying this T cell receptor (beta chain). What it binds is not known. This CDR3 is 14 amino acids long. From germline, CDR1 is SGDLS and CDR2 YYNGEE. V lost 0 bases to trimming and J lost 4 bases, with 11 bases between them. This specimen belongs to a study of cytomegalovirus exposure and HLA in healthy donors. Study results and caveats: Diagnosis of cytomegalovirus status made by the classifier reportedly showed high specificity and sensitivity.

TCRdb keeps only in-frame clones here, not all; method: immunoSEQ multiplex PCR. The sample carries roughly 60,000 clones, roughly 96% recorded once. V is TRBV9 and J is TRBJ2-7, with a tentative D call TRBD1 (6 bases). The receptor's source is a man aged 18 to 35 in good health and CMV-seronegative. The sequencing input was PBMCs. CDR3 nucleotides: TGTGCCAGCAGCGTAGCGGGGACATCATACGAGCAGTACTTC. It yields the protein CASSVAGTSYEQYF.